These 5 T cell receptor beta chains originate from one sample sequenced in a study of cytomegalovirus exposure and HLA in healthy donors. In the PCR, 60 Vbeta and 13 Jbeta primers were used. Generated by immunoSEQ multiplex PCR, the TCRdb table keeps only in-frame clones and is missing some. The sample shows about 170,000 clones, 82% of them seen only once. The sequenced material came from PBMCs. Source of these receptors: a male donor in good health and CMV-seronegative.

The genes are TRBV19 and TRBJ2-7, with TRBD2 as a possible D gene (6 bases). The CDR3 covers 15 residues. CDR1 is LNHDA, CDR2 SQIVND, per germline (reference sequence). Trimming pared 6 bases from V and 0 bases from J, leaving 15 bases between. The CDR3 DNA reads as TGTGCCAGTAGGGGACTGGACCTCATCTCCTACGAGCAGTACTTC. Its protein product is CASRGLDLISYEQYF.

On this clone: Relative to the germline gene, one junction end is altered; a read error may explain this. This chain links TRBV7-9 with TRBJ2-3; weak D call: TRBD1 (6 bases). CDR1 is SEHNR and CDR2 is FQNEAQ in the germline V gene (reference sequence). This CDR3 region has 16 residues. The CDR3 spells CSSSQRDTPSTDTQYF. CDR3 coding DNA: TGTTCCAGCAGCCAACGGGACACTCCTAGCACAGATACGCAGTATTTT. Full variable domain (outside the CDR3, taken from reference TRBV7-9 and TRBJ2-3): DTGVSQNPRHKITKRGQNVTFRCDPISEHNRLYWYRQTLGQGPEFLTYFQNEAQLEKSRLLSDRFSAERPKGSFSTLEIQRTEQGDSAMYLCSSSQRDTPSTDTQYFGPGTRLTVL.

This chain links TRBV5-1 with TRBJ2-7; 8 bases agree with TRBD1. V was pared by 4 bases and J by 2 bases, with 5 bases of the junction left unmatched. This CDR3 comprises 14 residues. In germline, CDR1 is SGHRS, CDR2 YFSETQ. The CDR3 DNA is TGCGCCAGCAGCCTAGAGACAGGGGCCTACGAGCAGTACTTC. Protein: CASSLETGAYEQYF.

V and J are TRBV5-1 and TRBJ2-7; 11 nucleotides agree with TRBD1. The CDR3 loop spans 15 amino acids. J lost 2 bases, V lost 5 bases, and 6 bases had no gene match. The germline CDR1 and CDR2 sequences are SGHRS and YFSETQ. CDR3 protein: CASRDWDRGAYEQYF. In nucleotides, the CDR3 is TGCGCCAGCAGGGATTGGGACAGGGGGGCCTACGAGCAGTACTTC.

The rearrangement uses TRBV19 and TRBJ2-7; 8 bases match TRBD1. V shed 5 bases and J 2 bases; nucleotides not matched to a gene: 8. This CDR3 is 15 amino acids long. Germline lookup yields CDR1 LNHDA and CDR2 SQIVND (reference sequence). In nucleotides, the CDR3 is TGTGCCAGTAGTGGAGCGACAGGGGTCACCTACGAGCAGTACTTC. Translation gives CASSGATGVTYEQYF.